What follows are 3 T cell receptor beta chains derived from one specimen sequenced in a study of T cell repertoires in cytomegalovirus infection. TCRdb reprocessed the reads with MiXCR, giving one entry per CDR3 protein. Of about 440,000 distinct CDR3 sequences listed, approximately 33% were seen once; the top ten hold roughly an eighth. The sequenced sample was PBMCs. The receptors come from a human donor in good health (CMV status not recorded). Some clones in this sample may be carry-over from other donors' samples.

This clonotype was picked up a small number of times. V gene TRBV20-1 combines with J gene TRBJ2-5, with D unclear. This CDR3 has 14 amino acids. V gave up 3 bases and J gave up 2 bases, with 13 bases separating them. From germline, CDR1 is DFQATT and CDR2 SNEGSKA (reference sequence). CDR3 residues: CSASPFFQQETQYF. The CDR3, as DNA: TGCAGTGCTAGCCCCTTCTTCCAGCAAGAGACCCAGTACTTC.

There are a few counts of this clonotype. The gene calls are TRBV7-8 and TRBJ2-2; D unclear. V lost 2 bases and J lost 0, with 16 bases in between. Germline V CDR1 and CDR2: SGHVS, FQNEAQ. The CDR3 length is 18 residues. This CDR3 reads CASSLRLTVPTNTGELFF. CDR3 sequence (DNA): TGTGCCAGCAGCTTACGCCTCACTGTTCCTACGAACACCGGGGAGCTGTTTTTT.

The table lists this clonotype with a few counts. This chain joins TRBV14 and TRBJ2-7, with TRBD1 matching 7 bases. The V gene end was trimmed by 3 bases and the J gene end by 2 bases; junction bases not matched to a gene: 7. Germline loops: CDR1 SGHDN, CDR2 FVKESK. CDR3 length: 15 residues. CDR3 amino acids: CASSHPGQTPYEQYF. In DNA form, the CDR3 reads TGTGCCAGCAGCCATCCGGGACAGACCCCCTACGAGCAGTACTTC.